Listed below are T cell receptor beta chains from one sample, sequenced in a study of early T cells in non-severe SARS-CoV-2 infection. Each CDR3 protein gets one entry after TCRdb re-called the 5' RACE reads with MiXCR. The sample records 81,000 or so distinct CDR3 sequences, approximately 12% being singletons. The sequenced material came from whole blood. These receptors all stem from an adult who was a healthcare worker with PCR-confirmed SARS-CoV-2 infection or an uninfected control (not recorded which). Each CDR3 is given with its conserved first and last residue. The D gene is left open where the match is weak. Size is stated for part of the rows, as once, few or many counts, or as a class when the clone is expanded.

D: TRBD2; J: TRBJ2-2; V: TRBV5-1; size: NA; DNA: TGCGCCAGCAGCCACCCTGATTTACGAGCGGGAGGGAACACCGGGGAGCTGTTTTTT; CDR3: CASSHPDLRAGGNTGELFF
D: NA; J: TRBJ2-7; V: TRBV10-3; size: NA; DNA: TGTGCCATGGGGGCCGTTTCCTACGAGCAGTACTTC; CDR3: CAMGAVSYEQYF
D: NA; J: TRBJ1-1; V: TRBV29-1; size: many; DNA: TGCAGCGTTTTGGGGCAGGCCGGCACTGAAGCTTTCTTT; CDR3: CSVLGQAGTEAFF
D: NA; J: TRBJ2-6; V: TRBV19; size: few; DNA: TGTGCCAGTAGTATAGTCGAAGGTCTAGCTATAACTGGGGCCAACGTCCTGACTTTC; CDR3: CASSIVEGLAITGANVLTF
D: TRBD2; J: TRBJ2-1; V: TRBV29-1; size: NA; DNA: TGCAGCGCCGGGACTAGCGTCAACAATGAGCAGTTCTTC; CDR3: CSAGTSVNNEQFF
D: NA; J: TRBJ1-1; V: TRBV7-9; size: few; DNA: TGTGCCAGCAGCTTAGGGGTGGAACGAGAAGCTTTCTTT; CDR3: CASSLGVEREAFF
D: NA; J: TRBJ2-1; V: TRBV5-1; size: NA; DNA: TGCGCCAGCACCGAACAGGTCTCCAATGAGCAGTTCTTC; CDR3: CASTEQVSNEQFF
D: NA; J: TRBJ2-1; V: TRBV12-3/TRBV12-4; size: NA; DNA: TGTGCCAGCAGTATCGGGTCCGACAATGAGCAGTTCTTC; CDR3: CASSIGSDNEQFF
D: TRBD2; J: TRBJ2-1; V: TRBV4-1; size: NA; DNA: TGCGCCAGCAGCCCCCCTGGTGCTAGCGGGAGGAATGAGCAGTTCTTC; CDR3: CASSPPGASGRNEQFF
D: TRBD2; J: TRBJ2-3; V: TRBV7-3; size: NA; DNA: TGTGCCAGCAGCTTAAAACCCCCCCGGACTAGCGGGAGTGTCTCCCGGGGCGCAGATACGCAGTATTTT; CDR3: CASSLKPPRTSGSVSRGADTQYF
D: NA; J: TRBJ1-6; V: TRBV27; size: many; DNA: TGTGCCAGCAGCCCCCGTAGATCACCCCTCCACTTT; CDR3: CASSPRRSPLHF
D: TRBD2; J: TRBJ2-5; V: TRBV11-1; size: many; DNA: TGTGCCAGCAGCTTAACTAGCGGGAGTCAAGAGACCCAGTACTTC; CDR3: CASSLTSGSQETQYF
D: NA; J: TRBJ1-3; V: TRBV3-1; size: few; DNA: TGTGCCAGCAGCCAAGATTTCCCACAGCCCGGAAACACCATATATTTT; CDR3: CASSQDFPQPGNTIYF
D: NA; J: TRBJ2-7; V: TRBV5-4; size: few; DNA: TGTGCCAGCAGCTTGGGCGGGACGCCGACCTACGAGCAGTACTTC; CDR3: CASSLGGTPTYEQYF
D: NA; J: TRBJ2-7; V: TRBV28; size: NA; DNA: TGTGCCAGCAGTTACTGGGGGATATCGGGGGAGCAGTACTTC; CDR3: CASSYWGISGEQYF
D: TRBD1; J: TRBJ1-4; V: TRBV28; size: NA; DNA: TGTGCCAGCAGCCCCGCCGGGACAGGGGATGAAAAACTGTTTTTT; CDR3: CASSPAGTGDEKLFF
D: TRBD2; J: TRBJ2-1; V: TRBV7-8; size: NA; DNA: TGTGCCAGCAGCCCAGTTGGGGGTAGCGGGTACAATGAGCAGTTCTTC; CDR3: CASSPVGGSGYNEQFF
D: NA; J: TRBJ1-6; V: TRBV5-1; size: once; DNA: TGCGCCAGCAGCGATCTACAGGGCTCTGGATCACCCCTCCACTTT; CDR3: CASSDLQGSGSPLHF
D: TRBD1; J: TRBJ1-1; V: TRBV18; size: NA; DNA: TGTGCCAGCTCACCTCTTGGGACAGGGGCGGGAGGAAACACTGAAGCTTTCTTT; CDR3: CASSPLGTGAGGNTEAFF
D: NA; J: TRBJ2-2; V: TRBV12-3/TRBV12-4; size: many; DNA: TGTGCCAGCAGTTTACCGGGGATTCCCGGGGAGCTGTTTTTT; CDR3: CASSLPGIPGELFF
D: NA; J: TRBJ2-3; V: TRBV12-3/TRBV12-4; size: NA; DNA: TGTGCCAGCAGCCCTAATTATACGCAGTATTTT; CDR3: CASSPNYTQYF
D: TRBD1; J: TRBJ2-7; V: TRBV29-1; size: few; DNA: TGCAGCGTGGGACAGAGGAGCTCCTACGAGCAGTACTTC; CDR3: CSVGQRSSYEQYF
D: NA; J: TRBJ2-7; V: TRBV20-1; size: NA; DNA: TGCAGTGCTAAGCCTTTCAGGGCAGGCGTCCGGGAGCAGTACTTC; CDR3: CSAKPFRAGVREQYF
D: TRBD2; J: TRBJ2-5; V: TRBV5-1; size: NA; DNA: TGCGCCAGCAGCCGACGTGCGACTAGCGGGGCTCGAGCAGAGACCCAGTACTTC; CDR3: CASSRRATSGARAETQYF
D: TRBD1; J: TRBJ1-1; V: TRBV5-1; size: NA; DNA: TGCGCCAGCAGCTTGGAAATGGGACAGGTATACACTGAAGCTTTCTTT; CDR3: CASSLEMGQVYTEAFF
D: NA; J: TRBJ2-1; V: TRBV6-4; size: few; DNA: TGTGCCAGCAGCCAGGGGTTGAGGAATGAGCAGTTCTTC; CDR3: CASSQGLRNEQFF
D: NA; J: TRBJ2-7; V: TRBV2; size: NA; DNA: TGTGCCAGCAGCCTGGGGAGGTCGACCTACGAGCAGTACTTC; CDR3: CASSLGRSTYEQYF
D: NA; J: TRBJ1-2; V: TRBV7-2; size: NA; DNA: TGTGCCAGCGGTGACCCCGGGAAGTATGGCTACACCTTC; CDR3: CASGDPGKYGYTF
D: NA; J: TRBJ2-7; V: TRBV4-1; size: NA; DNA: TGCGCCAGCAGCCAAGATCCAGCGGCCCCCTCCTACGAGCAGTACTTC; CDR3: CASSQDPAAPSYEQYF
D: TRBD1; J: TRBJ1-1; V: TRBV18; size: NA; DNA: TGTGCCAGCTCACCACGAGCGGACAGGGGTATCACTGAAGCTTTCTTT; CDR3: CASSPRADRGITEAFF
D: NA; J: TRBJ2-5; V: TRBV19; size: NA; DNA: TGTGCCAGTAGTGCACAGGGGCTCGGGGGGGAGACCCAGTACTTC; CDR3: CASSAQGLGGETQYF
D: NA; J: TRBJ1-1; V: TRBV5-1; size: NA; DNA: TGCGCCAGCAGCTTGGCAGGAGCGAACACTGAAGCTTTCTTT; CDR3: CASSLAGANTEAFF
D: TRBD1; J: TRBJ2-3; V: TRBV28; size: few; DNA: TGTGCCAGCAGTGGGGGACAGGGTACAGATACGCAGTATTTT; CDR3: CASSGGQGTDTQYF
D: TRBD2; J: TRBJ2-2; V: TRBV14; size: NA; DNA: TGTGCCAGCAGCCAAGGCTTGCTAGCGGGAAGAGGAACCGGGGAGCTGTTTTTT; CDR3: CASSQGLLAGRGTGELFF
D: NA; J: TRBJ2-7; V: TRBV12-3/TRBV12-4; size: few; DNA: TGTGCCAGCAGTTTATTTCGATACGAGCAGTACTTC; CDR3: CASSLFRYEQYF
D: TRBD1; J: TRBJ1-2; V: TRBV6-5; size: few; DNA: TGTGCCAGCAGCAGGACAGGGAGGAACTATGGCTACACCTTC; CDR3: CASSRTGRNYGYTF
D: TRBD2; J: TRBJ2-1; V: TRBV12-3/TRBV12-4; size: NA; DNA: TGTGCCAGCAGTCCGCCGGGGGGGACCTACAATGAGCAGTTCTTC; CDR3: CASSPPGGTYNEQFF
D: NA; J: TRBJ1-1; V: TRBV28; size: NA; DNA: TGTGCCAGCGCGGAAGAAAACACTGAAGCTTTCTTT; CDR3: CASAEENTEAFF
D: TRBD1; J: TRBJ1-6; V: TRBV27; size: few; DNA: TGTGCCAGCAGTTCGCTAGGGACAGGGTTGGATTCACCCCTCCACTTT; CDR3: CASSSLGTGLDSPLHF
D: NA; J: TRBJ2-3; V: TRBV29-1; size: few; DNA: TGCAGCGGAAACTATAGACCGGGGACGCAGTATTTT; CDR3: CSGNYRPGTQYF
D: NA; J: TRBJ1-1; V: TRBV11-2; size: NA; DNA: TGTGCCAGCAGCTTAGTGGATCAAGCTTTCTTT; CDR3: CASSLVDQAFF
D: TRBD2; J: TRBJ2-7; V: TRBV10-3; size: NA; DNA: TGTGCCACAAGGGGAACGGGAGGGGATGACGAGCAGTACTTC; CDR3: CATRGTGGDDEQYF
D: TRBD1; J: TRBJ1-4; V: TRBV3-1; size: few; DNA: TGTGCCAGCAGCCAAGATCTAGGAACAGGGGGGAATGAAAAACTGTTTTTT; CDR3: CASSQDLGTGGNEKLFF
D: TRBD1; J: TRBJ1-1; V: TRBV12-3/TRBV12-4; size: few; DNA: TGTGCCAGCAGTAAGACAGGGGACCTGAGAGCTTTCTTT; CDR3: CASSKTGDLRAFF
D: TRBD1; J: TRBJ2-7; V: TRBV25-1; size: few; DNA: TGTGCCAGCACCCGGACAGGGGTAGTCGACGAGCAGTACTTC; CDR3: CASTRTGVVDEQYF
D: TRBD1; J: TRBJ1-3; V: TRBV27; size: many; DNA: TGTGCCAGCAGTCCGGGGGCCTACAGGGGGCTGGGAAACACCATATATTTT; CDR3: CASSPGAYRGLGNTIYF
D: NA; J: TRBJ2-2; V: TRBV29-1; size: NA; DNA: TGCAGCGCTCACCTTGGAGGGACAAACACCGGGGAGCTGTTTTTT; CDR3: CSAHLGGTNTGELFF
D: NA; J: TRBJ2-2; V: TRBV3-1; size: few; DNA: TGTGCCAGCAGTCCGACAGGGAACACCGGGGAGCTGTTTTTT; CDR3: CASSPTGNTGELFF